This entry lists 21 T cell receptor beta chains sequenced from one sample in a study of blood T cell repertoires in COVID-19. The assay was immunoSEQ multiplex PCR, and TCRdb's table has in-frame clones only and misses some. Of a few hundred thousand clones in the sample, about 87% were seen once. Sequences were obtained from peripheral blood. The receptors were gathered from a man in his 70s with acute or convalescent COVID-19.

The rearrangement uses TRBV5-1 and TRBJ2-1; the D gene is possibly TRBD2 (6 bases). V was pared by 0 bases and J by 7 bases, with 11 bases between. CDR1 is SGHRS and CDR2 is YFSETQ in the germline V gene. The CDR3 extends over 14 amino acids. In nucleotides, the CDR3 is TGCGCCAGCAGCTTGGCCGCTAGCGAGAATGAGCAGTTCTTC. This translates into CASSLAASENEQFF. Using reference TRBV5-1 and TRBJ2-1 for the parts outside the CDR3, the full variable domain is KAGVTQTPRYLIKTRGQQVTLSCSPISGHRSVSWYQQTPGQGLQFLFEYFSETQRNKGNFPGRFSGRQFSNSRSEMNVSTLELGDSALYLCASSLAASENEQFFGPGTRLTVL.

This rearrangement joins TRBV3-1 (or the pseudogene TRBV3-2) to TRBJ1-5; perhaps TRBD1 as D (5 bases). The CDR3 consists of 13 residues. Germline V lookup: CDR1 LGHDT, CDR2 YNNKEL (reference sequence). V shed 4 bases and J shed 4 bases, with 8 bases lying between them. In DNA form, the CDR3 reads TGTGCCAGCAGCCGGGGCAGGAATCAGCCCCAGCATTTT. Protein product: CASSRGRNQPQHF.

The rearrangement uses TRBV19 and TRBJ2-2; D call uncertain. V was trimmed by 1 base and J by 5 bases, leaving 5 bases between them. CDR1 is LNHDA and CDR2 is SQIVND in the germline V gene (reference sequence). The CDR3 is 13 residues long. CDR3 nucleotide sequence: TGTGCCAGTAGTATAGCTAGAACCGGGGAGCTGTTTTTT. It translates to CASSIARTGELFF.

The rearrangement uses TRBV19 and TRBJ1-2; the match to TRBD1 covers 7 bases. The germline V gene encodes CDR1 LNHDA and CDR2 SQIVND (reference sequence). The CDR3 extends over 13 amino acids. After removal of 7 bases from V and 4 bases from J, the junction contained 6 bases not matched to a gene. CDR3 in amino acids: CASNGGQSYGYTF. The CDR3 bases are TGTGCCAGTAATGGGGGACAGTCCTATGGCTACACCTTC.

This rearrangement joins TRBV29-1 to TRBJ2-2, with D perhaps TRBD1 (6 bases). Germline V gives CDR1 SQVTM, CDR2 ANQGSEA. Between the trimmed V and J ends, which lost 4 bases and 0 bases, there was a span of 12 bases. The CDR3 is 15 residues long. This CDR3 reads CSVGKTGTNTGELFF. DNA for the CDR3: TGCAGCGTTGGAAAAACAGGGACGAACACCGGGGAGCTGTTTTTT.

V is TRBV18 and J is TRBJ2-1; the match to TRBD2 covers 9 bases. CDR1 KGHSH and CDR2 LQKENI come from the germline V gene. J was trimmed by 0 bases and V by 5 bases; bases with no gene match: 2. This CDR3 is built from 15 residues. DNA of the CDR3: TGTGCCAGCTCAAGCGGGAGGCTCTCCTACAATGAGCAGTTCTTC. Translated: CASSSGRLSYNEQFF.

This chain connects TRBV6-6 to TRBJ1-6, with TRBD1 identical over 8 bases. The germline gives CDR1 MNHNY, CDR2 SVGAGI (reference sequence). After removal of 4 bases from V and 2 bases from J, the junction contained 4 bases not matched to a gene. This CDR3 contains 16 residues. In nucleotides, the CDR3 is TGTGCCAGCAGTTCTGACAGGGGCCCCTATAATTCACCCCTCCACTTT. Amino acid sequence: CASSSDRGPYNSPLHF.

This rearrangement joins TRBV7-2 to TRBJ2-2; D is undetermined. Trimming cost V 3 bases and J 1 base, with 9 bases left between them. Germline-derived CDR1 and CDR2 are SGHTA and FQGNSA. CDR3 length: 15 amino acids. Here the CDR3 DNA reads TGTGCCAGCAGCTTTTCTCCCAGGAACACCGGGGAGCTGTTTTTT. Amino acid sequence: CASSFSPRNTGELFF.

Worth noting for this clone: The sample has other DNA sequences that encode this CDR3 too. The rearrangement uses TRBV5-1 and TRBJ2-3; a possible D gene is TRBD2 (6 bases). CDR1 and CDR2 from the germline V gene are SGHRS and YFSETQ. The CDR3 runs 13 residues. Trimming cost V 3 bases and J 4 bases, with 9 bases left between them. The CDR3 DNA is TGCGCCAGCAGCTACCGGAGGGCAGATACGCAGTATTTT. Residues: CASSYRRADTQYF.

This clone was counted a few times. V gene TRBV19 combines with J gene TRBJ2-2; 14 nucleotides align to TRBD2. In germline, CDR1 is LNHDA, CDR2 SQIVND (reference sequence). The V gene end was trimmed by 3 bases and the J gene end by 5 bases; junction bases not matched to a gene: 5. The CDR3 length is 17 residues. The CDR3 region is CASSIGLAGGRTGELFF. The DNA for the CDR3 is TGTGCCAGTAGTATTGGACTAGCGGGAGGACGAACCGGGGAGCTGTTTTTT.

The chain has TRBV27 and TRBJ1-5; 7 bases align to TRBD1. CDR1 and CDR2 (germline): MNHEY, SMNVEV (reference sequence). J gave up 5 bases and V 4 bases, and 5 bases lay outside the gene matches. The CDR3 spans 14 residues. CDR3 in amino acids: CASSSNRGYQPQHF. The CDR3 DNA sequence: TGTGCCAGCAGTTCTAACAGGGGTTATCAGCCCCAGCATTTT.

V is TRBV6-6 and J is TRBJ1-2; TRBD1 might be the D (5 bases). The V and J ends lost 0 bases and 6 bases respectively, with 8 bases between them. The CDR3 has 13 residues. The germline CDR1 and CDR2 sequences are MNHNY and SVGAGI (reference sequence). CDR3 sequence reads: CASSYSQGNGYTF. The CDR3 bases are TGTGCCAGCAGTTACTCGCAGGGAAATGGCTACACCTTC.

This chain connects TRBV20-1 to TRBJ1-4, with D hard to call. This CDR3 comprises 11 residues. The germline CDR1 and CDR2 sequences are DFQATT and SNEGSKA (reference sequence). Trimming cost V 1 base and J 7 bases, with 4 bases left between them. In DNA form, the CDR3 reads TGCAGTGCTAGAGGAGGTGAAAAACTGTTTTTT. Its protein product is CSARGGEKLFF.

This clone was seen once. The chain couples TRBV19 to TRBJ2-7; D may be TRBD2 (6 bases). V lost 2 bases, J lost 4 bases, and 9 bases lay in between. This CDR3 has 13 residues. Germline CDR1 LNHDA, CDR2 SQIVND (reference sequence). The DNA of the CDR3 is TGTGCCAGTAGTATAAGTAGCGGTTACGAGCAGTACTTC. Translating it yields CASSISSGYEQYF.

The rearrangement links TRBV27 to TRBJ2-7; 9 bases fit TRBD2. V was clipped by 2 bases and J by 5 bases; unmatched bases: 7. Per the germline V gene, CDR1 is MNHEY and CDR2 is SMNVEV (reference sequence). The CDR3 covers 15 residues. The CDR3: CASSLAGGPKNEQYF. The CDR3, as DNA: TGTGCCAGCAGTTTAGCGGGAGGGCCTAAGAACGAGCAGTACTTC.

The V and J genes are TRBV3-1 (or the pseudogene TRBV3-2) and TRBJ2-3, with TRBD2 as a possible D gene (6 bases). CDR1 is LGHDT, CDR2 YNNKEL, per germline (reference sequence). The CDR3 is 16 amino acids. V gave up 4 bases and J gave up 0 bases, with 14 bases separating them. The CDR3 sequence is CASSPERVTSTDTQYF. The CDR3 nucleotides are TGTGCCAGCAGCCCCGAGCGGGTTACTAGCACAGATACGCAGTATTTT.

J is TRBJ2-2 and V is TRBV5-1; 9 bases line up with TRBD1. Trimming cost V 0 bases and J 4 bases; bases outside gene matches: 4. The CDR3 is 16 residues long. Germline V gene data show CDR1 as SGHRS and CDR2 as YFSETQ. The CDR3 DNA reads TGCGCCAGCAGCTTGGCCCTGACAGGGGGCACCGGGGAGCTGTTTTTT. Protein sequence: CASSLALTGGTGELFF.

This clone was found once. J is TRBJ2-1 and V is TRBV28; 7 nucleotides line up with TRBD1. Per the germline V gene, CDR1 is MDHEN and CDR2 is SYDVKM. The CDR3 contains 14 residues. V lost 7 bases and J lost 2; bases outside the gene matches: 5. CDR3 in amino acids: CASNDRATYNEQFF. For the CDR3, the DNA is TGTGCCAGCAACGACAGGGCGACCTACAATGAGCAGTTCTTC.

The chain employs TRBV6-1 and TRBJ2-1, with TRBD1 as a possible D gene (5 bases). Germline V CDR1 and CDR2: MNHNS, SASEGT. The CDR3 totals 13 residues. V lost 3 bases, J lost 8 bases, and 11 bases lay in between. The CDR3 bases are TGTGCCAGCAGTGATAGCCCCAGGGATGAGCAGTTCTTC. Residues: CASSDSPRDEQFF.

This chain links TRBV11-2 with TRBJ2-5, with D uncertain. Trimming left V 1 base short and J 5 bases short, with 11 bases between. The CDR3 runs to 14 residues. Germline CDR1 and CDR2: SGHAT and FQNNGV. The CDR3, as DNA: TGTGCCAGCAGCTTAGGGGCCCCGACGGAGACCCAGTACTTC. As protein: CASSLGAPTETQYF.

The CDR3: CASSPRQTNMNTEAFF. In nucleotides, the CDR3 is TGTGCCAGCTCACCACGACAGACCAATATGAACACTGAAGCTTTCTTT. The chain employs TRBV18 and TRBJ1-1; D perhaps matches TRBD1 (5 bases). CDR1 KGHSH and CDR2 LQKENI come from the germline V gene. The V end lost 1 base, the J end lost 0 bases, and 12 bases lay between the germline ends. The CDR3 extends over 16 amino acids.